This TCR beta chain was captured in a study of TET2 disruption in CD19-targeted CAR T cells. Method: immunoSEQ multiplex PCR; TCRdb's copy keeps in-frame clones and lacks some. Its table lists 25,000 or so clones. The treatment: autologous CTL019 cells: CD19 CAR with 4-1BB and CD3 zeta domains. The CD19 CAR carried TCR zeta and 4-1BB signaling domains. T cells for CTL019 manufacturing were collected from peripheral blood by leukapheresis. The CDR3 extends over 13 amino acids. V dropped 3 bases and J dropped 2 bases, with 8 bases sitting between them. Germline CDR1 DFQATT, CDR2 SNEGSKA (reference sequence). Worth noting for this clone: The target antigen is unknown. Read coverage stops 3 residues before the CDR3 terminus; the germline J gene supplies the remainder.

This sequence joins TRBV20-1 and TRBJ2-1; D may be TRBD1 (6 bases). The sample in question was CD8- CAR+ T cells sorted from cultured blood T cells, obtained for CD19 CAR T cell therapy. Stated subset: CD8-negative CAR-positive T cells from the infusion product. The origin of this receptor is a man between 65 and 85 years old with chronic lymphocytic leukemia. The CDR3 sequence: CSASSGAYNEQFF. CDR3 DNA, as far as it was read: TGCAGTGCTAGCTCAGGGGCCTACAATGAG.